This T cell receptor beta chain was captured by sequencing in a study of spatial heterogeneity in lung cancer. The sample's time point: blood at routine non-recurrence follow-up after resection. This clonotype was counted at least ten times. Every cDNA TCR molecule received its own unique molecular identifier. MiXCR was run by TCRdb on the 5' RACE reads, yielding one entry per CDR3 protein. The sample contains about 10,000 distinct CDR3 sequences, 21% of which appear only once. The CDR3 consists of 15 residues. V was pared by 6 bases and J by 5 bases, with 18 bases between. This receptor was taken from a male donor with early-stage non-small cell lung cancer. The gene calls are TRBV12-3 or TRBV12-4 and TRBJ2-3, with D perhaps TRBD1 (5 bases). Sequenced here: PBMCs, sampled at follow-up. CDR3 sequence: CASSRTPLEVDTQYF. The CDR3 DNA is TGTGCCAGCAGCCGGACACCTCTAGAGGTAGATACGCAGTATTTT.